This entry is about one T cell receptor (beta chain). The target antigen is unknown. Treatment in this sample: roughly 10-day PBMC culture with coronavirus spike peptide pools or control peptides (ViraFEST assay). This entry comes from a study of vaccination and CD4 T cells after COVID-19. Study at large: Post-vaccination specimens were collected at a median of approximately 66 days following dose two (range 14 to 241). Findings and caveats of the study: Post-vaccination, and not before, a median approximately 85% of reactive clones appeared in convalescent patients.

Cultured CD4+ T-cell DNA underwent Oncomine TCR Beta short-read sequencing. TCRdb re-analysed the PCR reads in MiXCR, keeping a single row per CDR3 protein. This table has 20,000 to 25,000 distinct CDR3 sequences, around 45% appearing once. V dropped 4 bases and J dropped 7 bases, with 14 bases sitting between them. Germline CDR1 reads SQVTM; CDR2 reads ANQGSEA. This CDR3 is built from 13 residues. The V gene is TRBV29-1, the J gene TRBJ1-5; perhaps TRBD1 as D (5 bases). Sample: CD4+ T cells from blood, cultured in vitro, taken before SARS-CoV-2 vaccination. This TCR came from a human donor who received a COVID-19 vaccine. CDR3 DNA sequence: TGCAGCGTTGCTGCGGGGGTAGGGCAGCCCCAGCATTTT. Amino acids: CSVAAGVGQPQHF.